This T cell receptor beta chain was identified in a study of blood T cell repertoires in COVID-19. This CDR3 region has 17 residues. V was pared by 4 bases and J by 6 bases, with 10 bases of the junction left unmatched. Per the germline V gene, CDR1 is SGHTA and CDR2 is FQGNSA. Measured with immunoSEQ multiplex PCR; TCRdb has only the in-frame clones, and not every one. The table has approximately 280,000 clones, 65% to 85% seen once. The sequenced sample was peripheral blood. J is TRBJ2-2 and V is TRBV7-2; 11 bases fit TRBD2. The receptor comes from a human donor with COVID-19, enrolled during active disease. The donor label of this sample is uncertain. The CDR3 DNA follows: TGTGCCAGCAGCTCCCTGACTAGCGGGGAGGGGGCCGGGGAGCTGTTTTTT. It specifies CASSSLTSGEGAGELFF.